The sequence of this TCR beta chain was determined in a study of blood T cell repertoires in COVID-19. For the study at large: The samples span acute and convalescent COVID-19 from the United States, Italy and Spain. From T cells, B-cell-depleted T cells, or PBMCs came the material, which was cDNA or gDNA.

Original analysis: Amplification of reference gene primers provided the estimated nucleated cell counts. Clones were read by immunoSEQ multiplex PCR, and TCRdb kept only the in-frame ones, dropping some. For V, J and clone size, that table is used; D and trimming come from the DNA. Here the sample spans roughly 79,000 clones, roughly 89% being singletons. Trimming pared 2 bases from V and 0 bases from J, leaving 14 bases between. This CDR3 is 16 amino acids long. Germline loops: CDR1 MNHEY, CDR2 SVGAGI. The sample taken for sequencing was peripheral blood. The receptor comes from an elderly woman with active or convalescent COVID-19. The chain uses TRBV6-5 and TRBJ2-7; D is perhaps TRBD2 (6 bases). CDR3 residues: CASSYATLGSSYEQYF. DNA of the CDR3: TGTGCCAGCAGTTACGCCACACTCGGGAGCTCCTACGAGCAGTACTTC.